This T cell receptor (beta chain) originates from a study of shared clonotypes between healthy human individuals. Study observations and caveats: Sorted-subset samples were not fully sequenced, rarefaction indicated. Naive subsets usually exceeded memory subsets in estimated richness.

V was pared by 5 bases and J by 4 bases, with 5 bases of the junction left unmatched. Germline V gene data show CDR1 as MNHEY and CDR2 as SMNVEV (reference sequence). This CDR3 spans 15 amino acids. As regards this clone: Its antigen is undetermined.

The method was immunoSEQ multiplex PCR; TCRdb's version includes in-frame clones alone and lacks a portion of them. The repertoire consists of 1 million to 1.3 million clones, with approximately 80% occurring once and the leading ten covering 0.55% to 0.7%. Material for sequencing was memory CD4+ T cells from PBMCs. Subset given: CD45RA-negative fraction. This chain connects TRBV27 to TRBJ2-7; 13 positions agree with TRBD2. The clonotype was recovered from a man in his late teens or twenties in good health. Some clones in this sample may be carry-over from other donors' samples. In DNA form, the CDR3 reads TGTGCCAGCAGTCGCCCGGGACTAGCGGGATACGAGCAGTACTTC. Amino acids: CASSRPGLAGYEQYF.